The 27 T cell receptor beta chains reported below all come from one sample, sequenced in a study of PD-1 blockade in classical Hodgkin lymphoma. Specified time point: cycle 4 day 1 (C4D1), after five to seven weeks of nivolumab. In every patient, relapse followed autologous stem cell transplantation, while exposure to brentuximab vedotin differed. The data were produced by immunoSEQ multiplex PCR, yet TCRdb's version contains in-frame clones alone and is incomplete. The top ten hold around 40% of the sample, which has roughly 20,000 clones, about 80% seen once. Here the sequenced sample was peripheral blood mononuclear cells (PBMCs), taken before the fourth cycle of nivolumab. These receptors originate from a human donor with classical Hodgkin lymphoma.

The J gene is TRBJ1-2, the V gene TRBV18; D unresolved. V gave up 0 bases and J gave up 1 base, with 12 bases separating them. This CDR3 comprises 16 residues. Looked up from germline, CDR1 is KGHSH and CDR2 is LQKENI. The CDR3 loop reads CASSPPGSPVNYGYTF. CDR3 nucleotide sequence: TGTGCCAGCTCACCACCGGGCAGTCCGGTTAACTATGGCTACACCTTC.

The genes are TRBV11-2 and TRBJ2-2, with D tentatively TRBD1 (5 bases). Germline V CDR1 and CDR2: SGHAT, FQNNGV. V dropped 3 bases and J dropped 6 bases, with 11 bases sitting between them. CDR3 size: 14 residues. In DNA, the CDR3 is TGTGCCAGCAGCTTGGGGCCCTACGCCGGGGAGCTGTTTTTT. Translation: CASSLGPYAGELFF. The full variable domain, rest sourced from reference TRBV11-2 and TRBJ2-2, is EAGVAQSPRYKIIEKRQSVAFWCNPISGHATLYWYQQILGQGPKLLIQFQNNGVVDDSQLPKDRFSAERLKGVDSTLKIQPAKLEDSAVYLCASSLGPYAGELFFGEGSRLTVL.

This clone was detected only once. In nucleotides, the CDR3 is TGTGCCAGCACCCACTCGGGACTAGTGTCAGGATATACGCAGTATTTT. This sequence encodes CASTHSGLVSGYTQYF. V usage is TRBV5-6 and J usage is TRBJ2-3; 8 bases map to TRBD2. The germline gives CDR1 SGHDT, CDR2 YYEEEE. The CDR3 sequence is 16 residues long. With 6 bases clipped from V and 7 bases from J, the junction kept 16 bases outside the gene matches.

The rearrangement uses TRBV4-2 and TRBJ1-1; D is perhaps TRBD1 (6 bases). Per the germline V gene, CDR1 is LGHNA and CDR2 is YNFKEQ. Trimming took 7 bases from V and 10 from J, leaving 28 bases between them. The CDR3 totals 16 residues. The CDR3 DNA follows: TGTGCCAGCACTACAAGGGGGACCGGGGGAAGGGCTAGAGCTTTCTTT. This codes for CASTTRGTGGRARAFF.

The chain carries TRBV7-8 and TRBJ2-7, with D perhaps TRBD1 (6 bases). Germline V gives CDR1 SGHVS, CDR2 FQNEAQ. Trimming stripped 7 bases from V and 1 base from J, with 11 bases between. The CDR3 covers 13 residues. In DNA, the CDR3 is TGTGCCAGCAACACAGGGCGATCCTACGAGCAGTACTTC. Protein product: CASNTGRSYEQYF.

The CDR3 DNA is TGTGCCAGCTCACCGCTAGCGGACTCTAGCACAGATACGCAGTATTTT. It is translated as CASSPLADSSTDTQYF. This chain joins TRBV18 and TRBJ2-3; 7 nucleotides line up with TRBD2. Germline values: CDR1 KGHSH, CDR2 LQKENI. J was trimmed by 0 bases and V by 3 bases; bases with no gene match: 6. This CDR3 contains 16 residues.

This clone was seen once. The chain is built from TRBV14 and TRBJ2-3, with TRBD2 as a possible D gene (7 bases). Germline V lookup: CDR1 SGHDN, CDR2 FVKESK. The CDR3 runs to 17 residues. Trimming left V 4 bases short and J 1 base short, with 18 bases between. DNA for the CDR3: TGTGCCAGCAGCCCAACCTCACGGGGGGCGGGCACAGATACGCAGTATTTT. Its translation: CASSPTSRGAGTDTQYF.

The gene calls are TRBV7-8 and TRBJ1-5; D gene ambiguous. This CDR3 has 12 amino acids. CDR1 and CDR2 from the germline V gene are SGHVS and FQNEAQ. Trimming cost V 4 bases and J 5 bases, with 6 bases left between them. This CDR3 is CASSSDYQPQHF. The CDR3 region has the DNA TGTGCCAGCAGCTCAGATTATCAGCCCCAGCATTTT.

This chain connects TRBV2 to TRBJ2-2; D gene uncertain. CDR3 length: 15 amino acids. CDR1 and CDR2 from the germline V gene are SNHLY and FYNNEI. V was shortened by 5 bases and J by 3 bases, with 13 bases between the two germline ends. The CDR3 DNA is TGTGCCAGCAGTCACAAAGTTCCCTACACCGGGGAGCTGTTTTTT. It specifies CASSHKVPYTGELFF.

This sequence joins TRBV2 and TRBJ1-4; D is unclear. Per the germline V gene, CDR1 is SNHLY and CDR2 is FYNNEI. The V end was cut by 7 bases, the J end by 4 bases, with 19 bases between. CDR3 length equals 16 residues. The CDR3 sequence is CASTRRSTANNEKLFF. CDR3 bases: TGTGCCAGCACTCGGCGCTCGACCGCGAATAATGAAAAACTGTTTTTT.

The rearrangement uses TRBV7-9 and TRBJ1-2, with TRBD1 matching over 7 bases. The trim removed 5 bases at V and 9 bases at J, leaving 15 bases unmatched. CDR3 length: 15 residues. Per germline, CDR1 SEHNR and CDR2 FQNEAQ (reference sequence). The CDR3 region has the DNA TGTGCCAGCAGCCATTTGCGGGACAGCCAAGACCGCTACACCTTC. Translated, it gives CASSHLRDSQDRYTF.

By share, this clone counts as medium-sized. The chain joins TRBV19 to TRBJ2-3; 10 bases are shared with TRBD1. The V gene's germline CDR1 is LNHDA and CDR2 SQIVND (reference sequence). V was pared by 4 bases and J by 8 bases, with 6 bases of the junction left unmatched. The length of the CDR3 is 14 residues. CDR3 protein: CASSTGTGDTTQYF. The CDR3, as DNA: TGTGCCAGTAGTACCGGGACAGGGGATACTACGCAGTATTTT.

This clone was counted between two and nine times. Different DNA sequences within this sample yield the same CDR3. The chain carries TRBV4-1 and TRBJ2-7; D is unresolved. V shed 1 base and J shed 3 bases, with 7 bases lying between them. This CDR3 is 13 amino acids long. Germline CDR1 and CDR2: MGHRA and YSYEKL. The CDR3 bases are TGCGCCAGCAGCCAAGGGACCTACTACGAGCAGTACTTC. Translating gives CASSQGTYYEQYF.

The table lists this clone with many counts. V usage is TRBV7-9 and J usage is TRBJ1-3; D call uncertain. The V end was cut by 1 base, the J end by 4 bases, with 8 bases between. Germline CDR1 SEHNR, CDR2 FQNEAQ (reference sequence). This CDR3 region has 14 residues. CDR3 sequence (DNA): TGTGCCAGCAGCTTAGGGCAGCAAGGAAACACCATATATTTT. Encoded protein: CASSLGQQGNTIYF. Complete variable domain (other parts from reference TRBV7-9 and TRBJ1-3): DTGVSQNPRHKITKRGQNVTFRCDPISEHNRLYWYRQTLGQGPEFLTYFQNEAQLEKSRLLSDRFSAERPKGSFSTLEIQRTEQGDSAMYLCASSLGQQGNTIYFGEGSWLTVV.

The chain employs TRBV30 and TRBJ2-7; D tentatively reads TRBD1 or TRBD2 (5 bases each). V was pared by 1 base and J by 7 bases, with 11 bases between. The CDR3 totals 12 residues. CDR1 is GTSNPN and CDR2 is SVGIG in the germline V gene (reference sequence). DNA of the CDR3: TGTGCCTGGAGTGGAGGGGCCGGGGAGCAGTACTTC. Amino acids: CAWSGGAGEQYF.

V and J are TRBV12-2 and TRBJ2-5; TRBD2, the table's D call, was not compared with the DNA. TRBV12-2 is shown as a pseudogene. The CDR3 has 9 amino acids. The CDR3 sequence is CASRLIQYF. CDR3 bases: TGTGCAAGTCGCCTTATCCAGTACTTC.

The V call is TRBV7-2, the J call TRBJ2-1; either TRBD1 or TRBD2 may supply D (5 bases each). CDR1 and CDR2 from the germline V gene are SGHTA and FQGNSA. The V end lost 5 bases, the J end lost 4 bases, and 15 bases lay between the germline ends. CDR3 length equals 15 residues. The chain's CDR3 is CASSTGTMSYNEQFF. CDR3 nucleotide sequence: TGTGCCAGCAGCACCGGGACGATGTCGTACAATGAGCAGTTCTTC.

This sequence joins TRBV7-9 and TRBJ1-5; D unclear. Germline CDR1 is SEHNR and CDR2 is FQNEAQ (reference sequence). Trimming stripped 5 bases from V and 1 base from J, with 18 bases between. This CDR3 is 17 amino acids long. Written as DNA, the CDR3 is TGTGCCAGCAGCCCGGAGGATATGACGGCAAGCAATCAGCCCCAGCATTTT. It is translated as CASSPEDMTASNQPQHF.

This rearrangement joins TRBV19 to TRBJ2-3; 9 bases fit TRBD2. After removal of 1 base from V and 2 bases from J, the junction contained 4 bases not matched to a gene. Per the germline V gene, CDR1 is LNHDA and CDR2 is SQIVND (reference sequence). The CDR3 length is 16 residues. CDR3 in DNA: TGTGCCAGTAGTATAGGGGGACTAGCCCTCACAGATACGCAGTATTTT. Amino acids: CASSIGGLALTDTQYF.

CDR3 region: CASSFFRDRGYEQYF. The CDR3 DNA follows: TGTGCCAGCAGCTTTTTCCGGGACAGAGGCTACGAGCAGTACTTC. This chain uses TRBV7-9 with TRBJ2-7; 7 nucleotides align to TRBD1. CDR1 is SEHNR and CDR2 is FQNEAQ in the germline V gene (reference sequence). Trimming at V came to 3 bases and at J to 3 bases, leaving 8 bases not matched to a gene. There are 15 residues in the CDR3.

This clone was recorded once. The chain has TRBV9 and TRBJ1-2; the D is unclear. With 6 bases removed from V and 0 bases from J, the gap between germline ends came to 3 bases. Germline V gene data show CDR1 as SGDLS and CDR2 as YYNGEE. The CDR3 consists of 11 residues. The CDR3 here is CASTTNYGYTF. DNA for the CDR3: TGTGCCAGCACCACTAACTATGGCTACACCTTC.

The chain is built from TRBV7-9 and TRBJ2-7; the D gene is possibly TRBD2 (6 bases). From germline, CDR1 is SEHNR and CDR2 FQNEAQ (reference sequence). The CDR3 spans 13 residues. V dropped 6 bases and J dropped 6 bases, with 15 bases sitting between them. This CDR3 is CASRSGSGSEQYF. Here the CDR3 DNA reads TGTGCCAGCAGGTCGGGGTCCGGGAGCGAGCAGTACTTC.

The CDR3 loop is CAWSVGEITDTQYF. The CDR3 DNA is TGTGCCTGGAGTGTGGGGGAAATCACAGATACGCAGTATTTT. This rearrangement joins TRBV30 to TRBJ2-3, with D possibly being TRBD1 or TRBD2 (5 bases each). The CDR3 spans 14 residues. V was pared by 0 bases and J by 2 bases, with 9 bases between. Germline-derived CDR1 and CDR2 are GTSNPN and SVGIG (reference sequence).

This clone was seen a single time. The chain is built from TRBV5-6 and TRBJ1-2, with D perhaps matching TRBD1 (5 bases). The V gene lost 5 bases and the J gene lost 1 base, with 12 bases spanning the gap. The germline V gene encodes CDR1 SGHDT and CDR2 YYEEEE. The CDR3 is 14 residues long. CDR3 sequence: CASRRGENNYGYTF. CDR3 coding DNA: TGTGCCAGCAGAAGGGGTGAGAATAACTATGGCTACACCTTC.

This clone counts as medium-sized. The V call is TRBV7-2, the J call TRBJ2-7; 7 bases match TRBD1. Unmatched junction bases numbered 11, after V lost 5 bases and J lost 4 bases. The CDR3 length is 15 residues. The V gene's germline CDR1 is SGHTA and CDR2 FQGNSA. The chain's CDR3 is CASSQRQGRVYEQYF. The CDR3 DNA sequence: TGTGCCAGCAGCCAAAGACAGGGTCGGGTTTACGAGCAGTACTTC.

This clone was seen once. The chain uses TRBV12-5 and TRBJ2-7, with TRBD2 as a possible D gene (5 bases). This CDR3 has 11 amino acids. The germline gives CDR1 LGHNT, CDR2 FRNRAP. Deletions cut 6 bases from V and 4 bases from J, with 7 bases between. The chain's CDR3 is CASGRGYEQYF. In DNA form, the CDR3 reads TGTGCTAGTGGACGGGGTTACGAGCAGTACTTC.

V gene TRBV10-3 combines with J gene TRBJ1-2; 7 positions agree with TRBD1. With 3 bases clipped from V and 3 bases from J, the junction kept 4 bases outside the gene matches. Per the germline V gene, CDR1 is ENHRY and CDR2 is SYGVKD. The CDR3 covers 14 residues. DNA of the CDR3: TGTGCCATCAGTGAACAGGGGAAGGACTATGGCTACACCTTC. It specifies CAISEQGKDYGYTF.